This is a list of T cell receptor beta chains from one sample in a study of cytomegalovirus exposure and HLA in healthy donors. Data came from immunoSEQ multiplex PCR; TCRdb stores just in-frame clones and leaves some out. This sample carries around 58,000 clones, with approximately 10% going to the ten biggest clones. The sample comprised PBMCs. The source of these receptors is a man aged 45-60 years in good health and CMV-seropositive. Each CDR3 is given with its conserved first and last residue. D genes are given only for firm matches.

.	TRBV19	TRBJ1-1	CASSKTGLGAFF	TGTGCCAGTAGTAAGACTGGCCTAGGAGCTTTCTTT
.	TRBV28	TRBJ1-5	CASNLGLGNQPQHF	TGTGCCAGCAACTTGGGGCTGGGCAATCAGCCCCAGCATTTT
.	TRBV30	TRBJ1-1	CAWSLGSQVAFF	TGTGCCTGGAGTTTGGGCTCGCAGGTAGCTTTCTTT
TRBD1	TRBV11-3	TRBJ1-1	CASSFRGGTGAHTEAFF	TGTGCCAGCAGCTTTAGGGGGGGGACAGGGGCCCACACTGAAGCTTTCTTT
TRBD2	TRBV6-5	TRBJ2-7	CASSPTSGVSYEQYF	TGTGCCAGCAGCCCGACTAGCGGGGTTTCCTACGAGCAGTACTTC
.	TRBV7-2	TRBJ1-3	CASSWDTSSGNTIYF	TGTGCCAGCAGCTGGGACACCTCCTCTGGAAACACCATATATTTT
.	TRBV6-7	TRBJ2-5	CASSYLDQETQYF	TGTGCCAGCAGTTACTTAGACCAAGAGACCCAGTACTTC
.	TRBV12-5	TRBJ2-3	CASGRLGGGRTDTQYF	TGTGCTAGTGGTAGACTAGGCGGGGGCCGCACAGATACGCAGTATTTT
TRBD1	TRBV15	TRBJ1-5	CATSRTGQGDNQPQHF	TGTGCCACCAGCAGAACGGGACAGGGGGACAATCAGCCCCAGCATTTT
.	TRBV4-3	TRBJ1-4	CASSQDGTNSLGEKLFF	TGCGCCAGCAGCCAAGATGGGACTAATTCCCTCGGCGAAAAACTGTTTTTT
.	TRBV7-9	TRBJ1-1	CASSSQMNTEAFF	TGTGCCAGCAGCTCCCAAATGAACACTGAAGCTTTCTTT
.	TRBV2	TRBJ1-2	CASSEQGHYGYTF	TGTGCCAGCAGTGAACAGGGGCACTATGGCTACACCTTC
.	TRBV7-7	TRBJ2-5	CASSLNAVPQETQYF	TGTGCTAGCAGCTTAAACGCGGTACCACAAGAGACCCAGTACTTC
.	TRBV19	TRBJ2-2	CASSFLPPPQGHGGELFF	TGTGCCAGTAGTTTCCTGCCTCCTCCTCAGGGGCACGGCGGGGAGCTGTTTTTT
.	TRBV6-5	TRBJ1-2	CASKKETANYGYTF	TGTGCCAGCAAAAAGGAGACAGCTAACTATGGCTACACCTTC
TRBD1	TRBV7-9	TRBJ1-1	CASSAQGATEAFF	TGTGCCAGCAGCGCGCAGGGGGCGACTGAAGCTTTCTTT
.	TRBV19	TRBJ1-3	CASNLGTNGGNTIYF	TGTGCCAGTAACCTAGGGACTAACGGCGGAAACACCATATATTTT
TRBD1	TRBV28	TRBJ1-2	CASSLPGQTRSNYGYTF	TGTGCCAGCAGTTTACCGGGACAGACCCGATCTAACTATGGCTACACCTTC
.	TRBV10-3	TRBJ1-1	CAISGPSGTEAFF	TGTGCCATCAGTGGCCCGTCGGGGACTGAAGCTTTCTTT
TRBD1	TRBV19	TRBJ2-1	CASSQPGTGKHNEQFF	TGTGCCAGTAGTCAGCCGGGGACAGGGAAGCACAATGAGCAGTTCTTC
.	TRBV28	TRBJ1-5	CASRSGSNQPQHF	TGTGCCAGCAGATCAGGTAGCAATCAGCCCCAGCATTTT
TRBD2	TRBV19	TRBJ2-1	CASSPTSLEQFF	TGTGCCAGTAGCCCGACTAGCCTTGAGCAGTTCTTC
.	TRBV4-1	TRBJ2-7	CASSQLGTPVEQYF	TGCGCCAGCAGCCAACTCGGGACACCGGTCGAGCAGTACTTC
.	TRBV7-9	TRBJ1-3	CASSRESSGNTIYF	TGTGCCAGCAGCCGCGAAAGCTCTGGAAACACCATATATTTT
TRBD1	TRBV7-2	TRBJ2-7	CASSLAGTGVEQYF	TGTGCCAGCAGCTTAGCCGGGACAGGGGTCGAGCAGTACTTC
.	TRBV2	TRBJ1-5	CASSGGNQPQHF	TGTGCCAGCAGCGGGGGTAATCAGCCCCAGCATTTT
TRBD1	TRBV4-3	TRBJ2-1	CASSPNRGHNNEQFF	TGCGCCAGCAGCCCGAACAGGGGGCATAACAATGAGCAGTTCTTC
TRBD2	TRBV11-3	TRBJ2-7	CASSPQTGTSGDSYEQYF	TGTGCCAGCAGCCCCCAGACCGGGACTAGCGGGGACTCCTACGAGCAGTACTTC
TRBD2	TRBV18	TRBJ2-7	CASSPPGGGEQYF	TGTGCCAGCTCACCGCCGGGGGGGGGCGAGCAGTACTTC
.	TRBV6-5	TRBJ1-1	CASSYSSGGNTEAFF	TGTGCCAGCAGTTACTCTTCGGGGGGGAACACTGAAGCTTTCTTT
TRBD2	TRBV5-6	TRBJ2-7	CASSTRTSGISYEQYF	TGTGCCAGCAGTACTAGGACTAGCGGGATCTCCTACGAGCAGTACTTC
.	TRBV9	TRBJ1-5	CASSAELTGWPQHF	TGTGCCAGCAGCGCTGAGCTGACGGGTTGGCCCCAGCATTTT
TRBD1	TRBV28	TRBJ1-3	CASSPPGQSGNTIYF	TGTGCCAGCAGTCCACCGGGACAGTCTGGAAACACCATATATTTT
TRBD2	TRBV7-2	TRBJ2-1	CASIKRGTSGSDEQFF	TGTGCCAGCATCAAGAGGGGGACTAGCGGGAGCGATGAGCAGTTCTTC
.	TRBV6-6	TRBJ1-2	CASSLAGRDYGYTF	TGTGCCAGCTCCCTGGCAGGGAGGGACTATGGCTACACCTTC
.	TRBV19	TRBJ1-5	CASSIGGDQPQHF	TGTGCCAGTAGTATAGGGGGGGATCAGCCCCAGCATTTT
TRBD1	TRBV28	TRBJ1-1	CASSLLLATGNTEAFF	TGTGCCAGCAGCCTTCTCCTAGCGACAGGGAATACTGAAGCTTTCTTT
.	TRBV18	TRBJ1-5	CASSPRTGNQPQHF	TGTGCCAGCTCACCCCGGACAGGCAATCAGCCCCAGCATTTT
.	TRBV11-2	TRBJ1-4	CASSLGGHGEKLFF	TGTGCCAGCAGCTTAGGTGGGCACGGTGAAAAACTGTTTTTT
TRBD1	TRBV6-1	TRBJ1-4	CASQGGQGGEKLFF	TGTGCCAGCCAAGGGGGACAGGGGGGCGAAAAACTGTTTTTT
TRBD1	TRBV5-1	TRBJ2-7	CASSLSTGVAYEQYF	TGCGCCAGCAGCTTGTCAACAGGGGTCGCCTACGAGCAGTACTTC
.	TRBV7-2	TRBJ1-1	CASSLVMAGEAFF	TGTGCCAGCAGCTTAGTAATGGCAGGGGAAGCTTTCTTT
.	TRBV19	TRBJ1-5	CASSTDSTNQPQHF	TGTGCCAGTAGTACCGACAGTACCAATCAGCCCCAGCATTTT
TRBD1	TRBV7-2	TRBJ2-7	CASSSTSGTGGSEQYF	TGTGCCAGCAGCTCAACGTCCGGGACAGGGGGCTCAGAGCAGTACTTC
.	TRBV23-1	TRBJ1-4	CASSRGDKGAEKLFF	TGCGCCAGCAGTCGAGGGGACAAAGGAGCTGAAAAACTGTTTTTT
TRBD1	TRBV7-3	TRBJ2-2	CASSLDRVMRGTGNGGELFF	TGTGCCAGCAGCTTAGATCGAGTTATGCGCGGGACAGGGAATGGCGGGGAGCTGTTTTTT
.	TRBV12-2	TRBJ2-3	CASRYLGCKSPLDTQYF	TGTGCAAGTCGCTACCTGGGCTGTAAAAGCCCACTCGATACGCAGTATTTT
.	TRBV29-1	TRBJ1-2	CSVSDTHYGYTF	TGCAGCGTGTCGGACACGCACTATGGCTACACCTTC
TRBD1	TRBV6-5	TRBJ1-2	CASSYSGTDGYTF	TGTGCCAGCAGTTACTCTGGGACAGATGGCTACACCTTC
.	TRBV7-9	TRBJ1-5	CASSHAGTPNQPQHF	TGTGCCAGCAGCCATGCCGGGACACCGAATCAGCCCCAGCATTTT
TRBD1	TRBV6-6	TRBJ1-6	CASSSGTGGRHSPLHF	TGTGCCAGCAGTTCAGGGACAGGGGGGAGGCATTCACCCCTACACTTT
.	TRBV18	TRBJ2-2	CASSPFSSVNTGELFF	TGTGCCAGCTCACCTTTTTCATCGGTAAACACCGGGGAGCTGTTTTTT
TRBD1	TRBV5-1	TRBJ2-7	CASSLEGTGTHEQYF	TGCGCCAGCAGCTTGGAGGGGACAGGGACGCACGAGCAGTACTTC
.	TRBV19	TRBJ2-2	CASSNSRGGELFF	TGTGCCAGTAGTAACTCACGGGGCGGGGAGCTGTTTTTT
TRBD1	TRBV28	TRBJ1-1	CASSLLPGQGARTEAFF	TGTGCCAGCAGTTTACTACCGGGACAGGGGGCGCGCACTGAAGCTTTCTTT
TRBD2	TRBV6-1	TRBJ2-1	CASSAPSGRKNEQFF	TGTGCCAGCAGTGCCCCTAGCGGGAGGAAGAATGAGCAGTTCTTC
TRBD1	TRBV19	TRBJ1-5	CASSRGQGAKRQPQHF	TGTGCCAGTAGTAGGGGACAGGGGGCGAAGAGGCAGCCCCAGCATTTT
TRBD2	TRBV2	TRBJ2-1	CASSTSGVYNEQFF	TGTGCCAGCAGTACTAGCGGGGTCTACAATGAGCAGTTCTTC
TRBD1	TRBV9	TRBJ2-5	CASNQGQDQETQYF	TGTGCCAGCAACCAGGGACAGGACCAAGAGACCCAGTACTTC